These 19 T cell receptor beta chains were all obtained from the same sample, sequenced in a study of OX40 agonist ivuxolimab in advanced cancers. TCRdb's table, derived via immunoSEQ multiplex PCR, lists solely in-frame clones and lacks some. Among about 51,000 clones, over 75% were seen once, and the ten largest hold 2% to 2.5%. Sequenced material: CD4+ or CD8+ T cells sorted from blood, taken in a trial of the OX40 agonist ivuxolimab. The receptors originated from an adult with an advanced solid tumor such as melanoma, head and neck, liver or kidney cancer.

The CDR3 spells CASSPGQGEANYGYTF. The CDR3 bases are TGTGCCAGCAGCCCTGGGCAGGGGGAAGCTAACTATGGCTACACCTTC. The rearrangement uses TRBV7-9 and TRBJ1-2, with 7 bases identical to TRBD1. This CDR3 has 16 residues. V was pared by 5 bases and J by 0 bases, with 9 bases of the junction left unmatched. Germline lookup yields CDR1 SEHNR and CDR2 FQNEAQ (reference sequence).

The chain is built from TRBV5-1 and TRBJ1-5; no clear D. CDR3 length: 13 residues. In germline, CDR1 is SGHRS, CDR2 YFSETQ. Trimming pared 4 bases from V and 6 bases from J, leaving 11 bases between. CDR3 in amino acids: CASSREGSQPQHF. In nucleotides, the CDR3 is TGCGCCAGCAGCAGGGAAGGGAGTCAGCCCCAGCATTTT.

The rearrangement joins TRBV2 to TRBJ2-1; D might be TRBD2 (7 bases). The CDR3 spans 14 residues. Germline CDR1 SNHLY, CDR2 FYNNEI. Trimming shortened V by 8 bases and J by 10 bases, and 21 bases separated the two germline ends. The CDR3 loop is CASEGGGRRAEQFF. The DNA of the CDR3 is TGTGCCAGCGAAGGGGGGGGTCGGAGGGCGGAGCAGTTCTTC.

This CDR3 is CAISESKQGLAPLHF. The CDR3 DNA sequence: TGTGCCATCAGTGAGTCGAAACAGGGTTTGGCACCCCTCCACTTT. This chain uses TRBV10-3 with TRBJ1-6; D might be TRBD1 (6 bases). The CDR3 spans 15 residues. V lost 0 bases and J 11 bases, leaving 14 bases between the germline ends. Per the germline V gene, CDR1 is ENHRY and CDR2 is SYGVKD.

The chain combines TRBV6-5 with TRBJ1-3, with TRBD1 identical over 10 bases. Germline V lookup: CDR1 MNHEY, CDR2 SVGAGI. Trimming at V came to 6 bases and at J to 4 bases, leaving 6 bases not matched to a gene. This CDR3 has 15 residues. The CDR3 reads CASRDRGVGGNTIYF. The CDR3 DNA sequence: TGTGCCAGCAGGGACAGGGGGGTTGGAGGAAACACCATATATTTT.

The V gene is TRBV7-9, the J gene TRBJ2-5, with D possibly matching TRBD1 (6 bases). This CDR3 contains 15 residues. Trimming took 6 bases from V and 1 from J, leaving 15 bases between them. Germline V CDR1 and CDR2: SEHNR, FQNEAQ (reference sequence). CDR3: CASSWLIGGQETQYF. The CDR3 DNA reads as TGTGCCAGCAGTTGGCTCATAGGGGGCCAAGAGACCCAGTACTTC.

The chain recombines TRBV7-3 with TRBJ2-3; the D gene could be TRBD1 or TRBD2 (5 bases each). The germline CDR1 and CDR2 sequences are SGHTA and FQGTGA. The CDR3 has 11 amino acids. Trimming cost V 5 bases and J 10 bases, with 10 bases left between them. The CDR3: CASSQGDAQYF. The DNA of the CDR3 is TGTGCCAGCAGCCAAGGGGACGCGCAGTATTTT.

The chain recombines TRBV11-2 with TRBJ2-3; perhaps TRBD1 as D (8 bases). The length of the CDR3 is 17 residues. V lost 7 bases, J lost 4 bases, and 24 bases lay in between. Germline assignment: CDR1 SGHAT and CDR2 FQNNGV. CDR3 residues: CASTEGRGRAGADTQYF. CDR3 sequence (DNA): TGTGCCAGCACCGAGGGCAGGGGGCGGGCGGGAGCAGATACGCAGTATTTT.

With regard to this clone: At one boundary the junction diverges from the germline segment, which might be a read error. The gene calls are TRBV28 and TRBJ2-2; 12 positions match TRBD1. The CDR3 loop spans 14 amino acids. The V gene's germline CDR1 is MDHEN and CDR2 SYDVKM. The CDR3 bases are TGTGCCAGCAGCGTCGGGGACAGGGGGCCCTCGCCTGTTTTT. Translated, it gives CASSVGDRGPSPVF.

Within the sample, this clone is medium-sized. The chain links TRBV6-1 to TRBJ1-5; a possible D gene is TRBD1 (6 bases). The CDR3 is 15 amino acids. V gave up 0 bases and J gave up 0 bases, with 6 bases separating them. Germline CDR1 MNHNS, CDR2 SASEGT. The CDR3 sequence is CASSEAGHSNQPQHF. CDR3 DNA: TGTGCCAGCAGTGAAGCGGGACATAGCAATCAGCCCCAGCATTTT.

The chain joins TRBV5-5 to TRBJ2-1; 11 bases agree with TRBD2. In germline, CDR1 is SGHKS, CDR2 YYEKEE (reference sequence). The CDR3 has 15 amino acids. J gave up 3 bases and V 4 bases, and 3 bases lay outside the gene matches. Here the CDR3 DNA reads TGTGCCAGCAGCGATAGCGGGAGGGACTACAATGAGCAGTTCTTC. Its translation: CASSDSGRDYNEQFF.

This chain uses TRBV5-6 with TRBJ2-5; 8 nucleotides align to TRBD2. The CDR3 has 12 residues. V dropped 4 bases and J dropped 5; count of bases not matched to a gene: 1. CDR1 and CDR2 from the germline V gene are SGHDT and YYEEEE. CDR3 sequence: CASSRTSETQYF. In DNA, the CDR3 is TGTGCCAGCAGCCGGACTAGCGAGACCCAGTACTTC.

V is TRBV11-2 and J is TRBJ2-3; 7 bases are a match to TRBD2. The length of the CDR3 is 16 residues. V lost 5 bases, J lost 5 bases, and 13 bases stayed unmatched. The germline V gene has CDR1 SGHAT and CDR2 FQNNGV. The CDR3 DNA sequence: TGTGCCAGCAGCCCAGTCGGGCGGGAGAGAATAGATACGCAGTATTTT. Translation gives CASSPVGRERIDTQYF.

This rearrangement joins TRBV2 to TRBJ2-1; tentatively, D is TRBD2 (8 bases). Germline CDR1 is SNHLY and CDR2 is FYNNEI. The CDR3 runs 15 residues. V lost 4 bases, J lost 8 bases, and 18 bases lay in between. Here the CDR3 reads CASSGGTRGGYEQFF. For the CDR3, the DNA is TGTGCCAGCAGTGGAGGGACTAGAGGGGGCTATGAGCAGTTCTTC.

V is TRBV4-1 and J is TRBJ2-1, with 12 bases aligning to TRBD2. CDR1 and CDR2 from the germline V gene are MGHRA and YSYEKL. CDR3 length: 18 residues. The junction had 7 bases not matched to a gene; V was cut back by 0 bases and J by 4 bases. The CDR3 DNA is TGCGCCAGCAGCCAAGATACGGGCGGACTAGCGGGGTACAATGAGCAGTTCTTC. This sequence encodes CASSQDTGGLAGYNEQFF.

The V call is TRBV2, the J call TRBJ2-2; D perhaps matches TRBD2 (5 bases). CDR3 length: 15 amino acids. Trimming left V 0 bases short and J 4 bases short, with 9 bases between. Germline V gene lookup returns CDR1 SNHLY and CDR2 FYNNEI. The CDR3 here is CASSEARTSTGELFF. For the CDR3, the DNA is TGTGCCAGCAGTGAAGCGCGGACTTCCACCGGGGAGCTGTTTTTT.

V gene TRBV5-1 combines with J gene TRBJ1-1; no clear D. V dropped 1 base and J dropped 3 bases, with 10 bases sitting between them. CDR3 size: 14 residues. Germline lookup yields CDR1 SGHRS and CDR2 YFSETQ. The CDR3 DNA reads as TGCGCCAGCAGCTTGCGGTGGGGTCACACTGAAGCTTTCTTT. Its protein product is CASSLRWGHTEAFF. The full variable domain, completed using reference TRBV5-1 and TRBJ1-1, is KAGVTQTPRYLIKTRGQQVTLSCSPISGHRSVSWYQQTPGQGLQFLFEYFSETQRNKGNFPGRFSGRQFSNSRSEMNVSTLELGDSALYLCASSLRWGHTEAFFGQGTRLTVV.

The V call is TRBV15, the J call TRBJ2-1; 11 bases line up with TRBD2. Germline CDR1 is LNHNV and CDR2 is YYDKDF (reference sequence). The V segment lost 4 bases and the J segment 7 bases; nucleotides outside the gene matches: 9. The CDR3 contains 16 residues. CDR3 sequence (DNA): TGTGCCACCAGCAAGGGGACCACTAGCGGGAGTAATGAGCAGTTCTTC. Amino acids: CATSKGTTSGSNEQFF.

This chain uses TRBV6-1 with TRBJ1-2, with D unclear. Germline values: CDR1 MNHNS, CDR2 SASEGT. CDR3 length equals 13 residues. With 1 base removed from V and 8 bases from J, the gap between germline ends came to 11 bases. For the CDR3, the DNA is TGTGCCAGCAGTGAAGGGAGTGGTAGAGGCTACACCTTC. The encoded protein is CASSEGSGRGYTF.